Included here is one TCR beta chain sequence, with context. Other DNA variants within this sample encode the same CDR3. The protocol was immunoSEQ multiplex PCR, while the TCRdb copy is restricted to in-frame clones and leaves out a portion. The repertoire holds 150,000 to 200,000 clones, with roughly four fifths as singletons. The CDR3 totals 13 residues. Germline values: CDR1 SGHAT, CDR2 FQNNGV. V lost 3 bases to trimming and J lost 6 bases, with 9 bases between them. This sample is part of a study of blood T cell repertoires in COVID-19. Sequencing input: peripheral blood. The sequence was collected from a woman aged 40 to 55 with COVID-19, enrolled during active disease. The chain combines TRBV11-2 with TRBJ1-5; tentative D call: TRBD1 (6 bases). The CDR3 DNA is TGTGCCAGCAGCTTGGACAGAGGTCAGCCCCAGCATTTT. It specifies CASSLDRGQPQHF.